Each of the 20 T cell receptor beta chains below was sequenced from the same sample in a study of blood T cell repertoires in COVID-19. The assay was immunoSEQ multiplex PCR, and TCRdb's table has in-frame clones only and misses some. The sample lists fewer than 150,000 clones; roughly 89% were seen once. Sequencing was performed on peripheral blood. These receptors were taken from a woman aged 40 to 50 with acute or convalescent COVID-19.

Ten or more counts support this clone. The V gene is TRBV30, the J gene TRBJ2-1; no firm D call. Germline lookup yields CDR1 GTSNPN and CDR2 SVGIG (reference sequence). The CDR3 is made up of 15 amino acids. Trimming took 0 bases from V and 1 from J, leaving 10 bases between them. The CDR3 bases are TGTGCCTGGAGTGTACAACTACCGTCCTACAATGAGCAGTTCTTC. This translates into CAWSVQLPSYNEQFF.

The gene calls are TRBV10-3 and TRBJ1-2, with 7 bases lining up with TRBD1. The germline V gene has CDR1 ENHRY and CDR2 SYGVKD. Trimming at V came to 7 bases and at J to 4 bases, leaving 6 bases not matched to a gene. The CDR3 sequence is 13 residues long. CDR3: CAIKAGQRYGYTF. As DNA, the CDR3 is TGTGCCATCAAGGCGGGACAGCGCTATGGCTACACCTTC.

This chain connects TRBV5-1 to TRBJ2-2, with D possibly being TRBD2 (5 bases). V was trimmed by 0 bases and J by 3 bases, leaving 12 bases between them. Germline values: CDR1 SGHRS, CDR2 YFSETQ. There are 16 residues in the CDR3. CDR3: CASSLAEALHTGELFF. In nucleotides, the CDR3 is TGCGCCAGCAGCTTGGCGGAGGCGCTCCACACCGGGGAGCTGTTTTTT.

The DNA for the CDR3 is TGTGCCAGCAGTTACTCGACGGGGACAGGGTTCAATGAGCAGTTCTTC. Its translation: CASSYSTGTGFNEQFF. The chain recombines TRBV6-5 with TRBJ2-1, with 9 bases matching TRBD1. This CDR3 has 16 amino acids. V trimming: 0 bases; J trimming: 6 bases; junction bases outside the gene matches: 6. CDR1 MNHEY and CDR2 SVGAGI come from the germline V gene.

This chain uses TRBV19 with TRBJ1-1, with D maybe TRBD1 (5 bases). The CDR3 covers 11 residues. CDR1 and CDR2 (germline): LNHDA, SQIVND (reference sequence). The V gene lost 5 bases and the J gene lost 8 bases, with 9 bases spanning the gap. The CDR3 DNA reads as TGTGCCAGTAGTGTCCGACAGGAAGCTTTCTTT. Translating it yields CASSVRQEAFF.

This rearrangement joins TRBV12-3 or TRBV12-4 to TRBJ1-1, with unresolved D. The CDR3 has 13 amino acids. The V gene lost 2 bases and the J gene lost 5 bases, with 9 bases spanning the gap. Here the CDR3 reads CASSLTPQTEAFF. CDR3 nucleotides: TGTGCCAGCAGTTTAACCCCACAGACTGAAGCTTTCTTT.

DNA of the CDR3: TGCAGCGTTGCTACTAGTCCTGAGCAGTTCTTC. The encoded protein is CSVATSPEQFF. V is TRBV29-1 and J is TRBJ2-1; D possibly corresponds to TRBD2 (5 bases). CDR1 is SQVTM, CDR2 ANQGSEA, per germline. This CDR3 spans 11 amino acids. With 4 bases removed from V and 9 bases from J, the gap between germline ends came to 10 bases.

J is TRBJ1-2 and V is TRBV21-1; the table calls TRBD1, which could not be checked here. TRBV21-1 is marked as a pseudogene. The CDR3 runs 10 residues. CDR3 region: CASRTHGYTF. The CDR3 DNA follows: TGTGCCAGCAGGACACACGGCTACACCTTC.

The V and J genes are TRBV19 and TRBJ1-1, with TRBD1 as a possible D gene (5 bases). CDR1 and CDR2 (germline): LNHDA, SQIVND (reference sequence). This CDR3 is 14 amino acids long. V shed 4 bases and J shed 7 bases, with 16 bases lying between them. The CDR3 loop reads CASSSTAGMGEAFF. The CDR3 DNA follows: TGTGCCAGTAGTAGCACGGCAGGGATGGGTGAAGCTTTCTTT.

The chain has TRBV5-1 and TRBJ1-3, with D tentatively TRBD1 (5 bases). CDR3 length: 16 amino acids. Between the trimmed V and J ends, which lost 0 bases and 1 base, there was a span of 11 bases. Germline values: CDR1 SGHRS, CDR2 YFSETQ. The CDR3 loop is CASSLGQMMSGNTIYF. The CDR3 DNA sequence: TGCGCCAGCAGCTTGGGACAGATGATGTCTGGAAACACCATATATTTT.

This sequence joins TRBV19 and TRBJ1-5; D gene uncertain. The CDR3 spans 16 residues. Germline CDR1 LNHDA, CDR2 SQIVND (reference sequence). V was pared by 8 bases and J by 4 bases, with 21 bases between. The chain's CDR3 is CASRYSWPGLNQPQHF. The CDR3 region has the DNA TGTGCCAGTCGCTACTCCTGGCCAGGCCTAAATCAGCCCCAGCATTTT. Complete variable domain (other parts from reference TRBV19 and TRBJ1-5): DGGITQSPKYLFRKEGQNVTLSCEQNLNHDAMYWYRQDPGQGLRLIYYSQIVNDFQKGDIAEGYSVSREKKESFPLTVTSAQKNPTAFYLCASRYSWPGLNQPQHFGDGTRLSIL.

The chain carries TRBV15 and TRBJ2-7; D is possibly TRBD2 (6 bases). The germline V and J ends were trimmed by 0 bases and 7 bases, with 22 bases remaining between them. There are 17 residues in the CDR3. Germline V lookup: CDR1 LNHNV, CDR2 YYDKDF (reference sequence). The CDR3: CATSRDSPRDFHREQYF. Here the CDR3 DNA reads TGTGCCACCAGCAGAGATAGCCCCCGGGACTTCCATCGGGAGCAGTACTTC.

This clone was recorded once. J is TRBJ1-4 and V is TRBV4-1; tentative D call: TRBD1 (5 bases). The CDR3 runs to 14 residues. CDR1 and CDR2 from the germline V gene are MGHRA and YSYEKL. Deletions cut 2 bases from V and 10 bases from J, with 14 bases between. In nucleotides, the CDR3 is TGCGCCAGCAGCCAAATAGGGGATAGGGGAAAACTGTTTTTT. Protein sequence: CASSQIGDRGKLFF.

The CDR3 DNA reads TGCGCCAGCAGCCCGCGGGGGGATAGCTATGGCTACACCTTC. Its protein is CASSPRGDSYGYTF. V usage is TRBV4-1 and J usage is TRBJ1-2; TRBD1 is a possible D gene (5 bases). Germline CDR1 reads MGHRA; CDR2 reads YSYEKL. The CDR3 consists of 14 residues. Trimming took off 4 bases at V and 4 bases at J, with 13 bases between the two ends.

The chain carries TRBV19 and TRBJ2-1; 10 bases line up with TRBD2. V dropped 8 bases and J dropped 5; count of bases not matched to a gene: 9. This CDR3 spans 15 amino acids. The germline V gene encodes CDR1 LNHDA and CDR2 SQIVND (reference sequence). The CDR3 nucleotides read TGTGCCAGTCGTACTAGCGGGGTCCGGGACAATGAGCAGTTCTTC. Residues: CASRTSGVRDNEQFF.

The rearrangement joins TRBV11-2 to TRBJ2-7; 7 bases map to TRBD1. The V gene's germline CDR1 is SGHAT and CDR2 FQNNGV. The CDR3 has 14 amino acids. V lost 3 bases and J lost 6; bases outside the gene matches: 8. The CDR3 DNA follows: TGTGCCAGCAGCTTTACCGGGACAGTGGGCGAGCAGTACTTC. It encodes CASSFTGTVGEQYF.

The CDR3 is CASHTRDRGDTGELFF. For the CDR3, the DNA is TGTGCCAGTCATACCCGGGACAGGGGGGACACCGGGGAGCTGTTTTTT. This chain uses TRBV6-6 with TRBJ2-2; the match to TRBD1 covers 11 bases. CDR1 MNHNY and CDR2 SVGAGI come from the germline V gene (reference sequence). Losses at the gene ends were 9 bases for V and 3 bases for J; bases not matched to a gene: 9. This CDR3 region has 16 residues.

This chain connects TRBV13 to TRBJ1-6; D might be TRBD1 (6 bases). The CDR3 consists of 17 residues. Germline loops: CDR1 PRHDT, CDR2 FYEKMQ (reference sequence). Trimming took off 1 base at V and 7 bases at J, with 17 bases between the two ends. The CDR3 reads CASSLDGTTGINSPLHF. The CDR3 DNA reads TGTGCCAGCAGCTTAGATGGGACTACAGGGATCAATTCACCCCTCCACTTT.

The chain recombines TRBV2 with TRBJ1-2, with a possible D match to TRBD1 (6 bases). Germline CDR1 is SNHLY and CDR2 is FYNNEI. V lost 6 bases and J 2 bases, leaving 13 bases between the germline ends. This CDR3 has 14 amino acids. This CDR3 reads CASSRGGSNYGYTF. The CDR3 DNA is TGTGCCAGCAGCAGGGGCGGATCAAACTATGGCTACACCTTC.

This chain connects TRBV6-5 to TRBJ1-2, with a weak D call TRBD1 (6 bases). This CDR3 comprises 15 residues. V was trimmed by 2 bases and J by 7 bases, leaving 17 bases between them. Germline CDR1 reads MNHEY; CDR2 reads SVGAGI. Here the CDR3 reads CASSYGDTGGAGYTF. The CDR3 region has the DNA TGTGCCAGCAGTTACGGGGACACTGGAGGTGCTGGCTACACCTTC.